This T cell receptor beta chain was sequenced for a study of blood T cell repertoires in COVID-19. The CDR3 contains 15 residues. The V gene lost 4 bases and the J gene lost 0 bases, with 13 bases spanning the gap. CDR1 and CDR2 from the germline V gene are LGHDT and YNNKEL (reference sequence). Profiling relied on immunoSEQ multiplex PCR, and the TCRdb table lists in-frame clones only, not all of them. Among roughly 200,000 clones, about 88% were seen once, and the ten largest hold 1.5% to 2%. Sequenced sample: peripheral blood. This TCR was sampled from a man aged 18 to 29 with active or convalescent COVID-19. The chain links TRBV3-1 (or the pseudogene TRBV3-2) to TRBJ2-7, with a weak D call TRBD1 (5 bases). The CDR3 DNA follows: TGTGCCAGCAGCCTGGGGCCTCTGAGCTCCTACGAGCAGTACTTC. Translation gives CASSLGPLSSYEQYF.